These T cell receptor beta chains were read from a single sample in a study of T-cell memory formation after mild COVID-19. Each CDR3 protein is one row after TCRdb ran MiXCR on the 5' RACE reads. Of under 650,000 distinct CDR3 sequences detected, about 20% appear once; the ten largest clones hold 9.5% to 15%. The specimen was PBMCs or a T cell subset sorted from them (not recorded which). The receptor set was obtained from an adult woman who had mild COVID-19 (a few samples of this study predate the infection). Cell type and time point are not known. Each CDR3 is given with its conserved first and last residue. A D gene is named only where the DNA matches it firmly. Size values are once, few and many counts, or a class for expanded clones, and some rows have none.

CDR3,DNA,V,size,D,J
CASSGTGSTDTQYF,TGCGCCAGCAGCGGCACAGGGTCCACAGATACGCAGTATTTT,TRBV5-1,many,NA,TRBJ2-3
CSARLGSGSSYEQYF,TGCAGTGCTAGATTAGGTAGCGGGAGCTCCTACGAGCAGTACTTC,TRBV20-1,many,TRBD2,TRBJ2-7
CASSSQAGGQDTQYF,TGTGCCAGCAGCTCCCAAGCGGGAGGACAAGATACGCAGTATTTT,TRBV12-3/TRBV12-4,NA,TRBD2,TRBJ2-3
CASSGGALGTLYEQYF,TGTGCCAGCAGCGGTGGTGCGCTCGGAACGCTATACGAGCAGTACTTC,TRBV7-6,few,NA,TRBJ2-7
CSSTPGRDYEQYF,TGCAGCTCCACCCCGGGCAGAGACTACGAGCAGTACTTC,TRBV29-1,NA,NA,TRBJ2-7
CASSQDRDRESGELFF,TGCGCCAGCAGCCAAGATCGGGACAGGGAATCGGGGGAGCTGTTTTTT,TRBV4-3,NA,TRBD1,TRBJ2-2
CASSQDLWRGQETQYF,TGCGCCAGCAGCCAAGATCTGTGGCGGGGGCAAGAGACCCAGTACTTC,TRBV4-3,NA,TRBD2,TRBJ2-5
CASSLRDTAYEQYF,TGTGCCAGCAGCCTACGGGACACCGCCTACGAGCAGTACTTC,TRBV3-1,few,NA,TRBJ2-7
CATSDSLAEQYF,TGTGCCACCAGTGACTCCTTGGCCGAGCAGTACTTC,TRBV24-1,few,NA,TRBJ2-7
CAISEPGTSLQETQYF,TGTGCCATCAGTGAGCCCGGGACCAGCCTCCAAGAGACCCAGTACTTC,TRBV10-3,few,NA,TRBJ2-5
CASSLTDTLEQYF,TGTGCCAGCAGCTTAACGGATACACTCGAGCAGTACTTC,TRBV7-6,NA,NA,TRBJ2-7
CASSFDTGRRNQPQHF,TGTGCCAGCAGCTTCGATACAGGGAGGCGCAATCAGCCCCAGCATTTT,TRBV5-8,NA,NA,TRBJ1-5
CASSPGTSSSETQYF,TGTGCCAGCAGCCCCGGGACTAGCTCTTCTGAGACCCAGTACTTC,TRBV7-9,NA,TRBD2,TRBJ2-5
CASSLPGTSAYEQYF,TGTGCCAGCAGCTTACCCGGGACTAGCGCGTACGAGCAGTACTTC,TRBV7-2,many,TRBD2,TRBJ2-7
CASSLVVAGGYNEQFF,TGTGCCAGCAGCTTAGTTGTAGCGGGGGGATACAATGAGCAGTTCTTC,TRBV7-2,NA,TRBD2,TRBJ2-1
CASSYSPTGVDYEQYF,TGTGCCAGCAGTTACTCGCCGACAGGGGTGGACTACGAGCAGTACTTC,TRBV6-2/TRBV6-3,NA,TRBD1,TRBJ2-7
CASTRPGNTEAFF,TGTGCCAGCACTCGCCCTGGGAACACTGAAGCTTTCTTT,TRBV12-3/TRBV12-4,NA,NA,TRBJ1-1
CASCVAGIETQYF,TGTGCCAGCTGTGTGGCGGGGATAGAGACCCAGTACTTC,TRBV11-3,NA,NA,TRBJ2-5
CSARSPGLAGTDTQYF,TGCAGTGCTAGGTCGCCGGGACTAGCGGGCACAGATACGCAGTATTTT,TRBV20-1,many,TRBD2,TRBJ2-3
CASSLEGSQGVVYGYTF,TGTGCCAGCAGCTTAGAAGGTTCGCAAGGGGTTGTCTATGGCTACACCTTC,TRBV7-9,few,NA,TRBJ1-2
CASSLSPGGNQPQHF,TGTGCCAGCAGCCTTAGCCCGGGAGGTAATCAGCCCCAGCATTTT,TRBV9,once,NA,TRBJ1-5
CATSHGNYEQYF,TGTGCCACCAGCCATGGAAACTACGAGCAGTACTTC,TRBV15,NA,NA,TRBJ2-7
CASNTGQASYEQYF,TGTGCCAGTAATACGGGACAGGCCTCCTACGAGCAGTACTTC,TRBV19,NA,TRBD1,TRBJ2-7
CASSLSSWGVGTEAFF,TGCGCCAGCAGCTTGAGTTCGTGGGGTGTGGGGACTGAAGCTTTCTTT,TRBV5-1,NA,NA,TRBJ1-1
CASSLATGNTEAFF,TGTGCCAGCAGCTTGGCGACGGGGAACACTGAAGCTTTCTTT,TRBV5-5,many,NA,TRBJ1-1
CSARDRTLSSYEQYF,TGCAGTGCTAGAGATAGAACCTTAAGCTCCTACGAGCAGTACTTC,TRBV20-1,many,NA,TRBJ2-7
CASSDSNRQGWGEQFF,TGTGCCAGCAGTGACTCCAACCGACAGGGGTGGGGTGAGCAGTTCTTC,TRBV6-4,few,TRBD1,TRBJ2-1
CASSPSGGPTYEQYF,TGTGCCAGCAGCCCTAGCGGGGGGCCCACCTACGAGCAGTACTTC,TRBV9,few,TRBD2,TRBJ2-7
CAIRGSSASTDTQYF,TGTGCCATCAGAGGCTCAAGTGCTAGCACAGATACGCAGTATTTT,TRBV10-3,few,NA,TRBJ2-3
CSARTGIRYEQYF,TGCAGTGCTAGGACAGGGATCCGCTACGAGCAGTACTTC,TRBV20-1,many,TRBD1,TRBJ2-7
CASSSTWLAGTYEQYF,TGTGCCAGCAGCTCTACTTGGCTAGCGGGAACCTACGAGCAGTACTTC,TRBV7-9,few,TRBD2,TRBJ2-7
CASSQDLLRGQGSVYEQYF,TGCGCCAGCAGCCAAGATCTTCTCCGGGGACAAGGATCCGTCTACGAGCAGTACTTC,TRBV4-3,few,NA,TRBJ2-7
CASSRQGVLSYEQYF,TGTGCCAGCAGCCGCCAGGGAGTCTTGTCCTACGAGCAGTACTTC,TRBV12-3/TRBV12-4,NA,NA,TRBJ2-7
CSARAHGLAGTGENEQFF,TGCAGTGCTAGAGCCCACGGACTAGCGGGGACGGGGGAGAATGAGCAGTTCTTC,TRBV20-1,few,TRBD2,TRBJ2-1
CASSLVGVNTEAFF,TGTGCCAGCAGCTTAGTTGGGGTAAACACTGAAGCTTTCTTT,TRBV7-9,many,NA,TRBJ1-1
CASSPRLVGPYEQYF,TGTGCCAGCAGCCCACGACTAGTCGGACCCTACGAGCAGTACTTC,TRBV7-6,NA,NA,TRBJ2-7
CASSQEEGGGATDTQYF,TGCGCCAGCAGCCAAGAAGAGGGCGGGGGGGCGACAGATACGCAGTATTTT,TRBV4-1,NA,TRBD2,TRBJ2-3
CASSYSLLAALGGEQYF,TGTGCCAGCAGTTACTCGTTACTAGCGGCCTTGGGAGGCGAGCAGTACTTC,TRBV6-6,NA,TRBD2,TRBJ2-7
CASSLDRVSNYEQYF,TGTGCCAGCAGCTTGGATAGAGTTTCGAACTACGAGCAGTACTTC,TRBV5-4,NA,NA,TRBJ2-7
CASSLVGTAEKLFF,TGTGCCAGCAGCTTAGTCGGGACAGCTGAAAAACTGTTTTTT,TRBV11-2,NA,TRBD1,TRBJ1-4
CASSLQGPHEQYF,TGTGCCAGCAGTTTACAGGGACCCCACGAGCAGTACTTC,TRBV27,NA,NA,TRBJ2-7
CASSFGRPSYNEQFF,TGTGCCAGCAGTTTCGGGAGGCCCTCCTACAATGAGCAGTTCTTC,TRBV12-3/TRBV12-4,NA,TRBD2,TRBJ2-1
CASSQEAELGYEQYF,TGCGCCAGCAGCCAAGAGGCAGAATTAGGGTACGAGCAGTACTTC,TRBV4-1,NA,NA,TRBJ2-7
CASDRDRGDYEQYF,TGTGCCAGCGACCGGGACAGGGGAGACTACGAGCAGTACTTC,TRBV2,few,TRBD1,TRBJ2-7
CASSLGGGIRTDTQYF,TGTGCCAGCAGCTTAGGGGGAGGGATTCGGACAGATACGCAGTATTTT,TRBV7-2,few,TRBD2,TRBJ2-3
CASSVDPSRGAENTGELFF,TGTGCCAGCAGCGTAGACCCCTCCCGGGGGGCGGAGAACACCGGGGAGCTGTTTTTT,TRBV9,few,NA,TRBJ2-2
CAWILAGGPTGELFF,TGTGCCTGGATACTAGCGGGGGGGCCCACCGGGGAGCTGTTTTTT,TRBV30,NA,TRBD2,TRBJ2-2
CASSLSGSPREQYF,TGTGCCAGCAGCTTAAGCGGGAGTCCCCGTGAGCAGTACTTC,TRBV7-9,NA,TRBD2,TRBJ2-7
CASSLDGEINSPLHF,TGTGCCAGCAGCTTAGATGGGGAGATCAATTCACCCCTCCACTTT,TRBV7-2,NA,NA,TRBJ1-6
CASSPPSGSKETQYF,TGCGCCAGCAGTCCGCCCTCAGGCAGCAAAGAGACCCAGTACTTC,TRBV5-1,NA,NA,TRBJ2-5
CAISDPSSGDYNEQFF,TGTGCCATCAGTGACCCTTCTAGCGGAGACTACAATGAGCAGTTCTTC,TRBV10-3,NA,TRBD2,TRBJ2-1
CASSQEIVATYEQYF,TGTGCCAGCAGCCAAGAGATCGTCGCGACCTACGAGCAGTACTTC,TRBV14,NA,NA,TRBJ2-7
CASSPPIYLGGEQYF,TGTGCCAGCTCACCACCTATTTACCTAGGAGGCGAGCAGTACTTC,TRBV18,NA,NA,TRBJ2-7
CASSLAPSGYGYTF,TGTGCCAGCAGCTTAGCCCCATCGGGCTATGGCTACACCTTC,TRBV7-2,NA,NA,TRBJ1-2
CASSDRLSTEAFF,TGTGCCAGCAGTGACAGGCTTTCCACTGAAGCTTTCTTT,TRBV12-3/TRBV12-4,few,NA,TRBJ1-1
CSARPPGQGYQPQHF,TGCAGTGCTAGGCCGCCGGGACAGGGGTATCAGCCCCAGCATTTT,TRBV20-1,few,TRBD1,TRBJ1-5
CAAGDRPMGATYEQYF,TGTGCCGCCGGGGACAGGCCCATGGGAGCCACCTACGAGCAGTACTTC,TRBV27,few,TRBD1,TRBJ2-7
CASSPGTGGGYNEQFF,TGTGCCAGCAGCCCGGGGACGGGGGGTGGGTACAATGAGCAGTTCTTC,TRBV5-6,NA,TRBD2,TRBJ2-1